The clone carrying this T cell receptor beta chain was recorded many times. The antigen remains unidentified. This record comes from a study of naive and memory T cell subsets. The beta constant-region primer was an equimolar mix of two oligonucleotides covering TRBC1 and TRBC2. Four rounds of PCR amplified the ligated cDNA using nested alpha and beta constant-region primers plus SP2. A 12-nucleotide UMI and the SP2 primer were added to the cDNA 3' end by oligonucleotide ligation. MiXCR was run by TCRdb on the UMI-ligation and nested PCR reads, yielding one entry per CDR3 protein. The data hold more than 95,000 distinct CDR3 sequences, with 13% to 15% observed a single time. Regarding the study as a whole: A few larger clonotypes appeared in naive repertoires, especially CD8, possibly memory cells re-expressing CD45RA. Activation and differentiation may alter RNA-based TCR counts. Diversity fell and Gini index rose from naive through CM, EM, EMRA.

Sequential positive selection took CD4 T cells first, then CD8 T cells. The trim removed 1 base at V and 2 bases at J, leaving 5 bases unmatched. The CDR3 has 15 residues. Germline V lookup: CDR1 KGHSH, CDR2 LQKENI. This receptor was identified in a human donor in good health. Material for sequencing was naive CD8+ T cells from blood. The V and J genes are TRBV18 and TRBJ2-7, with 7 bases fitting TRBD1. CDR3 region: CASSPRGTETYEQYF. For the CDR3, the DNA is TGTGCCAGCTCACCACGGGGGACAGAGACCTACGAGCAGTACTTC.